These 27 T cell receptor beta chains share one sample of origin, sequenced in a study of CD8 T cells in ankylosing spondylitis. TCRdb fed the 5' RACE reads into MiXCR, producing one record per CDR3 protein. Of some 270,000 distinct CDR3 sequences listed, 30% to 40% were seen once; the top ten hold roughly 4%. The specimen was blood, either unsorted or a sorted T cell fraction (not recorded which). Source of these receptors: a male donor with ankylosing spondylitis or in good health (not recorded which).

This chain uses TRBV7-9 with TRBJ2-7; D remains ambiguous. Germline lookup yields CDR1 SEHNR and CDR2 FQNEAQ (reference sequence). The V gene lost 7 bases and the J gene lost 2 bases, with 9 bases spanning the gap. This CDR3 has 12 residues. Here the CDR3 reads CASMGGPYEQYF. CDR3 in DNA: TGTGCCAGCATGGGCGGTCCCTACGAGCAGTACTTC.

The chain carries TRBV15 and TRBJ1-2; perhaps TRBD1 as D (6 bases). CDR3 size: 16 residues. Germline CDR1 is LNHNV and CDR2 is YYDKDF (reference sequence). Trimming removed 0 bases from V and 2 bases from J, with 13 bases in between. The CDR3 region has the DNA TGTGCCACCAGCAGAGATCTCGACAGGATAAACTATGGCTACACCTTC. Translation gives CATSRDLDRINYGYTF.

The J gene is TRBJ1-6, the V gene TRBV20-1; D gene uncertain. CDR3 length equals 14 residues. Trimming stripped 4 bases from V and 4 bases from J, with 11 bases between. Per the germline V gene, CDR1 is DFQATT and CDR2 is SNEGSKA (reference sequence). DNA of the CDR3: TGCAGTGCTAAAGGGTGGGGTTATAATTCACCCCTCCACTTT. Amino acids: CSAKGWGYNSPLHF.

This clonotype appeared a few times. This rearrangement joins TRBV12-3 or TRBV12-4 to TRBJ1-1; TRBD1 is a possible D gene (6 bases). The CDR3 contains 14 residues. Trimming removed 6 bases from V and 1 base from J, with 12 bases in between. As DNA, the CDR3 is TGTGCCAGCAGAGACAGGCTCAGGAACACTGAAGCTTTCTTT. Residues: CASRDRLRNTEAFF.

The rearrangement links TRBV29-1 to TRBJ2-3; D uncertain. The germline V gene has CDR1 SQVTM and CDR2 ANQGSEA. The length of the CDR3 is 12 residues. With 3 bases removed from V and 5 bases from J, the gap between germline ends came to 9 bases. CDR3 nucleotides: TGCAGCGTTGATCGCCAAGGAGATACGCAGTATTTT. Translation gives CSVDRQGDTQYF.

The chain recombines TRBV7-3 with TRBJ2-3, with D maybe TRBD2 (5 bases). This CDR3 region has 16 residues. The germline gives CDR1 SGHTA, CDR2 FQGTGA. Trimming removed 4 bases at V and 3 bases at J, with 17 bases between. This CDR3 is CASSCLPEGMTDTQYF. DNA of the CDR3: TGTGCCAGCAGCTGCCTTCCAGAGGGCATGACAGATACGCAGTATTTT.

The chain couples TRBV12-3 or TRBV12-4 to TRBJ2-5; D gene ambiguous. CDR3 length: 11 amino acids. The V end was cut by 6 bases, the J end by 5 bases, with 7 bases between. CDR3 in amino acids: CASRQQETQYF. Here the CDR3 DNA reads TGTGCCAGCAGACAACAGGAGACCCAGTACTTC.

This clonotype turned up a few times. V usage is TRBV20-1 and J usage is TRBJ1-2; 8 bases match TRBD1. From germline, CDR1 is DFQATT and CDR2 SNEGSKA (reference sequence). Germline trimming cut 3 bases from V and 7 bases from J; bases unmatched to any gene: 4. This CDR3 has 12 residues. CDR3 in amino acids: CSASGQGVGYTF. The CDR3 coding sequence is TGCAGTGCTAGCGGACAGGGAGTTGGCTACACCTTC.

The J gene is TRBJ2-1, the V gene TRBV25-1; 7 nucleotides agree with TRBD1. The germline V gene encodes CDR1 MGHDK and CDR2 SYGVNS. The CDR3 sequence is 15 residues long. V lost 3 bases, J lost 8 bases, and 10 bases stayed unmatched. The CDR3 protein is CASSDGTAQSDEQFF. The CDR3 DNA sequence: TGTGCCAGCAGTGACGGGACAGCCCAATCCGATGAGCAGTTCTTC.

This clonotype was found a few times. The chain employs TRBV6-1 and TRBJ2-7; 9 bases map to TRBD1. Losses at the gene ends were 6 bases for V and 5 bases for J; bases not matched to a gene: 8. This CDR3 contains 14 residues. CDR1 is MNHNS and CDR2 is SASEGT in the germline V gene. The CDR3 region is CASSPWDREDEQYF. The CDR3 nucleotides are TGTGCCAGCAGCCCCTGGGACAGGGAAGACGAGCAGTACTTC.

V and J are TRBV20-1 and TRBJ2-1; a possible D gene is TRBD1 (6 bases). There are 13 residues in the CDR3. Trimming pared 1 base from V and 10 bases from J, leaving 14 bases between. Germline V gene data show CDR1 as DFQATT and CDR2 as SNEGSKA (reference sequence). This chain's CDR3 is CSARAGAPREQFF. The CDR3 region has the DNA TGCAGTGCTAGAGCAGGGGCCCCCAGAGAGCAGTTCTTC.

This clonotype was seen ten or more times. The chain carries TRBV29-1 and TRBJ2-7; the D call may be TRBD1 or TRBD2 (5 bases each). CDR3 length: 12 residues. V gave up 7 bases and J gave up 7 bases, with 17 bases separating them. Germline V CDR1 and CDR2: SQVTM, ANQGSEA. The CDR3 DNA is TGCAGCGCTGAGGGGTCGCCGAGGGAGCAGTACTTC. Translation: CSAEGSPREQYF.

This rearrangement joins TRBV11-2 to TRBJ1-2, with TRBD1 matching 7 bases. This CDR3 contains 16 residues. Trimming took 0 bases from V and 0 from J; bases not matched to a gene: 4. Germline CDR1 reads SGHAT; CDR2 reads FQNNGV. The CDR3 DNA is TGTGCCAGCAGCTTAGATCCCGGGACAGCTAACTATGGCTACACCTTC. The encoded protein is CASSLDPGTANYGYTF.

In this sample, this clonotype turned up many times. The chain carries TRBV20-1 and TRBJ2-2; either TRBD1 or TRBD2 may fit D (6 bases each). There are 16 residues in the CDR3. V shed 6 bases and J shed 5 bases, with 22 bases lying between them. Per the germline V gene, CDR1 is DFQATT and CDR2 is SNEGSKA (reference sequence). The DNA of the CDR3 is TGCAGTGCCCCCAAGGGGGGAGCAGGGTTGACCGGGGAGCTGTTTTTT. Amino acid sequence: CSAPKGGAGLTGELFF.

The chain is built from TRBV4-1 and TRBJ2-3, with D tentatively TRBD1 (5 bases). V was trimmed by 4 bases and J by 6 bases, leaving 11 bases between them. Germline-derived CDR1 and CDR2 are MGHRA and YSYEKL. The CDR3 is 13 residues long. CDR3 sequence reads: CASSPTVGDTQYF. Written as DNA, the CDR3 is TGCGCCAGCAGCCCGACAGTGGGGGATACGCAGTATTTT.

This clonotype was counted a few times. CDR3 nucleotides: TGTGCCAGCAGCTCCTCAAAGGGGGCTTGGGGCTACACCTTC. Encoded protein: CASSSSKGAWGYTF. The rearrangement links TRBV7-6 to TRBJ1-2, with TRBD1 matching 7 bases. There are 14 residues in the CDR3. Trimming at V came to 4 bases and at J to 8 bases, leaving 10 bases not matched to a gene. CDR1 is SGHVS and CDR2 is FNYEAQ in the germline V gene.

J is TRBJ2-2 and V is TRBV27; D is uncertain. The V gene's germline CDR1 is MNHEY and CDR2 SMNVEV (reference sequence). The CDR3 spans 14 residues. With 5 bases removed from V and 3 bases from J, the gap between germline ends came to 10 bases. This CDR3 reads CASSPDVDTGELFF. The CDR3 coding sequence is TGTGCCAGCAGTCCCGATGTAGACACCGGGGAGCTGTTTTTT.

The gene calls are TRBV7-2 and TRBJ2-1; 10 bases agree with TRBD2. Looked up from germline, CDR1 is SGHTA and CDR2 is FQGNSA. There are 15 residues in the CDR3. The J segment lost 3 bases and the V segment lost 4 bases, leaving 3 bases of the junction unmatched. This CDR3 is CASSYLAGVYNEQFF. The CDR3 DNA reads TGTGCCAGCAGCTATCTAGCGGGGGTCTACAATGAGCAGTTCTTC.

The V call is TRBV9, the J call TRBJ1-2, with 8 bases matching TRBD1. Trimming removed 5 bases from V and 3 bases from J; junction bases left unmatched: 3. CDR3 length equals 13 residues. Germline V gene sequence: CDR1 SGDLS, CDR2 YYNGEE. This CDR3 is CASRSTGDYGYTF. As DNA, the CDR3 is TGTGCCAGCAGGTCGACAGGGGACTATGGCTACACCTTC.

In this sample, this clonotype turned up many times. The CDR3 here is CASKGGLSYEQYF. CDR3 nucleotides: TGTGCCAGCAAGGGGGGCCTCTCCTACGAGCAGTACTTC. The J gene is TRBJ2-7, the V gene TRBV27; D could derive from TRBD1 or TRBD2 (6 bases each). The CDR3 extends over 13 amino acids. The V and J ends lost 7 bases and 0 bases respectively, with 10 bases between them. CDR1 and CDR2 (germline): MNHEY, SMNVEV (reference sequence).

This clonotype was detected a few times. The chain's CDR3 is CASSWSRAANTEAFF. The CDR3 DNA is TGCGCCAGCAGCTGGAGTAGGGCAGCGAACACTGAAGCTTTCTTT. The V call is TRBV5-1, the J call TRBJ1-1; D not resolved. Trimming shortened V by 3 bases and J by 1 base, and 13 bases separated the two germline ends. Germline CDR1 is SGHRS and CDR2 is YFSETQ. The CDR3 has 15 amino acids. The whole variable domain, filled in from reference TRBV5-1 and TRBJ1-1, reads KAGVTQTPRYLIKTRGQQVTLSCSPISGHRSVSWYQQTPGQGLQFLFEYFSETQRNKGNFPGRFSGRQFSNSRSEMNVSTLELGDSALYLCASSWSRAANTEAFFGQGTRLTVV.

This chain joins TRBV28 and TRBJ2-2; no definite D call. This CDR3 has 16 residues. With 7 bases removed from V and 13 bases from J, the gap between germline ends came to 28 bases. The germline V gene encodes CDR1 MDHEN and CDR2 SYDVKM. The CDR3 DNA follows: TGTGCCAGCACCAAATCCTCTCTCGCAGCCGGGTCGGGGCTGTTTTTT. As protein: CASTKSSLAAGSGLFF.

CDR3: CASRQRTGGQETQYF. The CDR3 bases are TGTGCCAGCAGACAACGGACAGGAGGGCAAGAGACCCAGTACTTC. The chain employs TRBV7-9 and TRBJ2-5; possible D gene TRBD1, 7 bases. Germline V gives CDR1 SEHNR, CDR2 FQNEAQ (reference sequence). The ends were cut back, 6 bases at V and 2 bases at J, with 16 bases in the middle. The CDR3 is 15 amino acids.

The J gene is TRBJ2-1, the V gene TRBV6-5, with 7 bases lining up with TRBD2. The CDR3 covers 16 residues. V trimming: 0 bases; J trimming: 4 bases; junction bases outside the gene matches: 6. From germline, CDR1 is MNHEY and CDR2 SVGAGI. The DNA for the CDR3 is TGTGCCAGCAGTTACTCGCTGACGGGGGGATACAATGAGCAGTTCTTC. Its protein is CASSYSLTGGYNEQFF.

This clonotype has only a few counts. V is TRBV9 and J is TRBJ2-3; 8 positions agree with TRBD2. With V trimmed by 0 bases and J by 2 bases, 5 bases remained unmatched. Germline CDR1 reads SGDLS; CDR2 reads YYNGEE. This CDR3 comprises 16 residues. CDR3 nucleotide sequence: TGTGCCAGCAGCGTAGGGGGAGCGGGGGCCACAGATACGCAGTATTTT. This translates into CASSVGGAGATDTQYF.

The chain combines TRBV4-1 with TRBJ1-2; the D gene is possibly TRBD1 (5 bases). The CDR3 runs 14 residues. The germline CDR1 and CDR2 sequences are MGHRA and YSYEKL. Between the trimmed V and J ends, which lost 0 bases and 6 bases, there was a span of 11 bases. The CDR3 DNA follows: TGCGCCAGCAGCCAAGATAAGGGGTTAAATGGCTACACCTTC. Protein product: CASSQDKGLNGYTF.

The CDR3 DNA follows: TGTGCCAGCAGCGAACTAGCTGGAGATACGCAGTATTTT. It codes for CASSELAGDTQYF. The gene calls are TRBV7-9 and TRBJ2-3; the D gene is possibly TRBD2 (6 bases). CDR1 and CDR2 (germline): SEHNR, FQNEAQ (reference sequence). V was cut by 5 bases and J by 5 bases, with 11 bases left in between. This CDR3 comprises 13 residues.